The 24 T cell receptor beta chains given below trace back to one sample, sequenced in a study of shared clonotypes between healthy human individuals. The data were produced by immunoSEQ multiplex PCR, yet TCRdb's version contains in-frame clones alone and is incomplete. The sample lists about 510,000 clones, roughly 95% occurring once. Material: naive CD4+ T cells sorted from blood. The subset: CD45RA+ positively selected. These receptor sequences come from a woman aged 25 to 39 in good health.

The chain joins TRBV6-1 to TRBJ2-1; 11 nucleotides agree with TRBD2. CDR3 length: 15 amino acids. The trim removed 5 bases at V and 7 bases at J, leaving 7 bases unmatched. Germline V CDR1 and CDR2: MNHNS, SASEGT. The CDR3 spells CASSSLAGVPNEQFF. The CDR3 nucleotides are TGTGCCAGCAGTTCACTAGCGGGAGTGCCGAATGAGCAGTTCTTC.

The chain has TRBV6-1 and TRBJ2-7; D is possibly TRBD2 (6 bases). This CDR3 region has 17 residues. From germline, CDR1 is MNHNS and CDR2 SASEGT. The germline V and J ends were trimmed by 4 bases and 2 bases, with 21 bases remaining between them. The CDR3 DNA sequence: TGTGCCAGCAGTGTCCACGGGGGACCGTCGGGTCCCTACGAGCAGTACTTC. This gives the protein CASSVHGGPSGPYEQYF.

The chain is built from TRBV28 and TRBJ1-2; D is unclear. The CDR3 is 13 amino acids. The V and J ends lost 5 bases and 6 bases respectively, with 13 bases between them. Germline-derived CDR1 and CDR2 are MDHEN and SYDVKM. The CDR3 loop is CASSINTDDGYTF. CDR3 nucleotide sequence: TGTGCCAGCAGTATCAACACAGATGATGGCTACACCTTC.

The chain carries TRBV28 and TRBJ2-6; unclear D gene. The CDR3 runs 14 residues. Germline V CDR1 and CDR2: MDHEN, SYDVKM. The germline V and J ends were trimmed by 8 bases and 0 bases, with 8 bases remaining between them. The CDR3 DNA reads as TGTGCCAGCCTGACCTTCTCTGGGGCCAACGTCCTGACTTTC. This translates into CASLTFSGANVLTF.

The V gene is TRBV12-1, the J gene TRBJ2-7; TRBD2 was called by the table and not checked on the DNA. TRBV12-1 is a listed pseudogene. The CDR3 totals 12 residues. CDR3 DNA sequence: TGTGCCAGCAGCTCCATCTACCACGAGCAGTACTTC. Translating it yields CASSSIYHEQYF.

V is TRBV10-3 and J is TRBJ2-7; 8 nucleotides line up with TRBD1. The CDR3 spans 15 residues. Trimming took 6 bases from V and 2 from J; bases not matched to a gene: 9. Germline V lookup: CDR1 ENHRY, CDR2 SYGVKD. CDR3 sequence: CAISPGQGATYEQYF. CDR3 bases: TGTGCCATCAGCCCTGGACAGGGTGCAACCTACGAGCAGTACTTC.

The chain combines TRBV7-9 with TRBJ2-2; D ambiguous. CDR1 is SEHNR, CDR2 FQNEAQ, per germline (reference sequence). Trimming left V 0 bases short and J 0 bases short, with 5 bases between. CDR3 length: 15 residues. This CDR3 reads CASSLASANTGELFF. The CDR3 nucleotides are TGTGCCAGCAGCTTAGCATCCGCGAACACCGGGGAGCTGTTTTTT.

The chain is built from TRBV4-1 and TRBJ2-7; the match to TRBD1 covers 7 bases. J lost 2 bases, V lost 1 base, and 5 bases had no gene match. Germline lookup yields CDR1 MGHRA and CDR2 YSYEKL. The CDR3 runs to 15 residues. CDR3 DNA: TGCGCCAGCAGCCAAGGTGGGACAGCACCCTACGAGCAGTACTTC. This translates into CASSQGGTAPYEQYF.

The chain uses TRBV15 and TRBJ2-1; TRBD2 agrees at 11 bases. Germline CDR1 LNHNV, CDR2 YYDKDF (reference sequence). J lost 6 bases, V lost 1 base, and 29 bases had no gene match. The CDR3 loop spans 24 amino acids. The CDR3 nucleotides are TGTGCCACCAGCAGAGTTTGGGGGCGCGGAATAGCGGGAGGGTTCTCCTTACTAGCCAATGAGCAGTTCTTC. Protein sequence: CATSRVWGRGIAGGFSLLANEQFF.

The chain recombines TRBV7-2 with TRBJ1-5; D is ambiguous. V lost 8 bases to trimming and J lost 5 bases, with 16 bases between them. Germline V gene lookup returns CDR1 SGHTA and CDR2 FQGNSA. The CDR3 covers 14 residues. CDR3 bases: TGTGCCAGCGCCGAAAGAGCCGGCCATCAGCCCCAGCATTTT. It codes for CASAERAGHQPQHF.

This chain joins TRBV9 and TRBJ2-5; D gene uncertain. Germline CDR1 is SGDLS and CDR2 is YYNGEE. The CDR3 is made up of 15 amino acids. The V and J ends lost 1 base and 0 bases respectively, with 10 bases between them. The CDR3 is CASSVLGGHQETQYF. The CDR3 nucleotides are TGTGCCAGCAGCGTATTGGGCGGACACCAAGAGACCCAGTACTTC.

This sequence joins TRBV7-2 and TRBJ2-6; 9 bases are shared with TRBD2. Trimming cost V 1 base and J 3 bases; bases outside gene matches: 4. The CDR3 totals 17 residues. The germline gives CDR1 SGHTA, CDR2 FQGNSA. The CDR3 reads CASSLGLAGSGANVLTF. The CDR3 DNA follows: TGTGCCAGCAGCTTAGGGCTAGCGGGAAGTGGGGCCAACGTCCTGACTTTC. The entire variable domain, with the rest obtained from reference TRBV7-2 and TRBJ2-6, is as follows: GAGVSQSPSNKVTEKGKDVELRCDPISGHTALYWYRQSLGQGLEFLIYFQGNSAPDKSGLPSDRFSAERTGGSVSTLTIQRTQQEDSAVYLCASSLGLAGSGANVLTFGAGSRLTVL.

This chain uses TRBV6-5 with TRBJ1-2; D is unclear. CDR1 and CDR2 (germline): MNHEY, SVGAGI. The length of the CDR3 is 14 residues. V was cut by 1 base and J by 5 bases, with 11 bases left in between. CDR3 coding DNA: TGTGCCAGCAGTTACTTCGGGAGCGAGTATGGCTACACCTTC. It encodes CASSYFGSEYGYTF.

This rearrangement joins TRBV7-9 to TRBJ2-5, with D possibly being TRBD1 or TRBD2 (5 bases each). Trimming removed 6 bases at V and 2 bases at J, with 19 bases between. The CDR3 is 16 amino acids. From germline, CDR1 is SEHNR and CDR2 FQNEAQ (reference sequence). CDR3 loop: CASRAPGRRGQETQYF. DNA of the CDR3: TGTGCCAGCAGGGCTCCGGGACGGCGAGGGCAAGAGACCCAGTACTTC. The whole variable domain, remainder taken from reference TRBV7-9 and TRBJ2-5, is DTGVSQNPRHKITKRGQNVTFRCDPISEHNRLYWYRQTLGQGPEFLTYFQNEAQLEKSRLLSDRFSAERPKGSFSTLEIQRTEQGDSAMYLCASRAPGRRGQETQYFGPGTRLLVL.

The rearrangement links TRBV6-5 to TRBJ1-5, with a possible D match to TRBD1 (5 bases). The CDR3 runs to 15 residues. Trimming took 5 bases from V and 6 from J, leaving 17 bases between them. Germline V CDR1 and CDR2: MNHEY, SVGAGI. The CDR3 DNA reads as TGTGCCAGCAGTCTCCGTTCAATCGACAGTCAGCCCCAGCATTTT. Its protein is CASSLRSIDSQPQHF.

The V and J genes are TRBV28 and TRBJ2-7; 11 bases line up with TRBD2. V was clipped by 2 bases and J by 4 bases; unmatched bases: 1. The CDR3 consists of 14 residues. The germline gives CDR1 MDHEN, CDR2 SYDVKM. The CDR3 bases are TGTGCCAGCAGTTTAAGACTAGCGGGGTACGAGCAGTACTTC. Translation gives CASSLRLAGYEQYF.

The genes are TRBV5-1 and TRBJ2-7; 8 nucleotides align to TRBD2. Germline CDR1 SGHRS, CDR2 YFSETQ. This CDR3 has 17 residues. The junction had 12 bases not matched to a gene; V was cut back by 4 bases and J by 0 bases. The CDR3 reads CASSHGISGKSSYEQYF. The CDR3 DNA reads as TGCGCCAGCAGCCACGGAATTAGCGGGAAAAGCTCCTACGAGCAGTACTTC.

This clone was detected only once. This chain links TRBV2 with TRBJ2-7; 10 nucleotides line up with TRBD2. From germline, CDR1 is SNHLY and CDR2 FYNNEI. Losses at the gene ends were 2 bases for V and 4 bases for J; bases not matched to a gene: 5. The CDR3 runs to 15 residues. The CDR3 reads CASSEQSGRGYEQYF. In DNA form, the CDR3 reads TGTGCCAGCAGTGAACAAAGCGGGAGGGGGTACGAGCAGTACTTC.

This clone was recorded only once. The rearrangement links TRBV6-5 to TRBJ2-2, with TRBD2 matching over 8 bases. CDR3 length equals 16 residues. The junction had 6 bases not matched to a gene; V was cut back by 4 bases and J by 2 bases. CDR1 and CDR2 (germline): MNHEY, SVGAGI. Here the CDR3 reads CASSSPTSGNTGELFF. The DNA for the CDR3 is TGTGCCAGCAGTTCCCCCACTAGCGGAAACACCGGGGAGCTGTTTTTT.

The chain has TRBV6-5 and TRBJ2-5; the match to TRBD2 covers 8 bases. This CDR3 comprises 15 residues. CDR1 and CDR2 (germline): MNHEY, SVGAGI. J gave up 1 base and V 0 bases, and 1 base lay outside the gene matches. This chain's CDR3 is CASSYSTSGQETQYF. CDR3 nucleotide sequence: TGTGCCAGCAGTTACTCTACTAGCGGCCAAGAGACCCAGTACTTC.

The count of this clone is one. This rearrangement joins TRBV15 to TRBJ2-7, with TRBD1 matching 10 bases. Trimming took 0 bases from V and 3 from J; bases not matched to a gene: 2. CDR3 length: 15 amino acids. CDR1 is LNHNV, CDR2 YYDKDF, per germline (reference sequence). CDR3 loop: CATSREGTGDYEQYF. CDR3 DNA: TGTGCCACCAGCAGAGAAGGGACAGGGGACTACGAGCAGTACTTC.

The CDR3 loop reads CASSSGQAKTEAFF. The CDR3 nucleotides read TGCGCCAGCAGCTCGGGCCAAGCAAAAACTGAAGCTTTCTTT. The chain carries TRBV5-1 and TRBJ1-1; D remains ambiguous. Germline-derived CDR1 and CDR2 are SGHRS and YFSETQ. This CDR3 has 14 amino acids. Trimming shortened V by 3 bases and J by 5 bases, and 14 bases separated the two germline ends.

The chain employs TRBV5-1 and TRBJ2-7, with TRBD1 as a possible D gene (6 bases). Germline CDR1 is SGHRS and CDR2 is YFSETQ. The length of the CDR3 is 14 residues. V was cut by 4 bases and J by 3 bases, with 14 bases left in between. CDR3 sequence (DNA): TGCGCCAGCAGCACCACAGGGTTCATCTACGAGCAGTACTTC. Protein: CASSTTGFIYEQYF.

The chain couples TRBV15 to TRBJ2-2, with 15 bases identical to TRBD2. The CDR3 is made up of 18 amino acids. CDR1 is LNHNV, CDR2 YYDKDF, per germline (reference sequence). With V trimmed by 1 base and J by 2 bases, 2 bases remained unmatched. The CDR3 spells CATSRGTSGRANTGELFF. CDR3 nucleotides: TGTGCCACCAGCAGAGGGACTAGCGGGAGGGCCAACACCGGGGAGCTGTTTTTT.